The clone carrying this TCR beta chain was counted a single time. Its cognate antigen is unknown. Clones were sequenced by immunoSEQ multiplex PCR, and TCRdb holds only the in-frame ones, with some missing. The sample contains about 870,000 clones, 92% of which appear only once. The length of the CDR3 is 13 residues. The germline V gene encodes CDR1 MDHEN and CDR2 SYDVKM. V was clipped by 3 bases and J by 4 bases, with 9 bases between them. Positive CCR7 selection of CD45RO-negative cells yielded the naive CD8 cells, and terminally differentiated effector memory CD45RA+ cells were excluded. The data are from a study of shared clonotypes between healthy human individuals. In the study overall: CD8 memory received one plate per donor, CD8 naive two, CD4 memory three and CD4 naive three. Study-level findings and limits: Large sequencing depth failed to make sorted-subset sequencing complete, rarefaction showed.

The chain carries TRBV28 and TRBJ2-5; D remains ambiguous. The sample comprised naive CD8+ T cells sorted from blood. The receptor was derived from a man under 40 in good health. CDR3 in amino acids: CASSFLESETQYF. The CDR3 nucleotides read TGTGCCAGCAGTTTTTTAGAATCAGAGACCCAGTACTTC. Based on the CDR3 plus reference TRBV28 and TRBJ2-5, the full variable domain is DVKVTQSSRYLVKRTGEKVFLECVQDMDHENMFWYRQDPGLGLRLIYFSYDVKMKEKGDIPEGYSVSREKKERFSLILESASTNQTSMYLCASSFLESETQYFGPGTRLLVL.